The next 32 T cell receptor beta chains were all read from a single sample in a study of identical twins. TCRdb re-analysed the 5' RACE reads in MiXCR, keeping a single row per CDR3 protein. The table includes fewer than 250,000 distinct CDR3 sequences, roughly 7.5% detected once. These records were also assigned to another study, of yellow fever vaccine responses in identical twins.

Sequencing input: memory (CD45RO+) T cells sorted from blood. All receptors come from a young woman in good health.

This clonotype has ten or more counts. The chain is built from TRBV4-3 and TRBJ2-1; 9 nucleotides align to TRBD2. Looked up from germline, CDR1 is LGHNA and CDR2 is YSLEER. CDR3 length: 17 amino acids. Unmatched junction bases numbered 9, after V lost 0 bases and J lost 6 bases. CDR3 sequence: CASSQEVSGSGPNEQFF. The CDR3 region has the DNA TGCGCCAGCAGCCAAGAGGTTAGCGGGAGTGGGCCCAATGAGCAGTTCTTC.

This clonotype was seen many times. This chain joins TRBV7-2 and TRBJ2-1; 7 bases map to TRBD2. This CDR3 region has 13 residues. Unmatched junction bases numbered 14, after V lost 5 bases and J lost 16 bases. CDR1 and CDR2 from the germline V gene are SGHTA and FQGNSA. CDR3 amino acids: CASSPGTIPPPFF. The DNA for the CDR3 is TGTGCCAGCAGCCCAGGGACTATACCCCCTCCATTCTTC.

This clonotype occurred many times. This chain uses TRBV24-1 with TRBJ2-5; D is tentatively TRBD1 or TRBD2 (5 bases each). The germline gives CDR1 KGHDR, CDR2 SFDVKD. V lost 9 bases, J lost 5 bases, and 15 bases lay in between. The CDR3 totals 13 residues. The CDR3 reads CATERGAGETQYF. DNA for the CDR3: TGTGCCACCGAGAGGGGAGCCGGGGAGACCCAGTACTTC.

This clonotype was detected ten times or more. The chain couples TRBV24-1 to TRBJ2-7; no firm D call. The V end was cut by 4 bases, the J end by 0 bases, with 12 bases between. The CDR3 length is 15 residues. Looked up from germline, CDR1 is KGHDR and CDR2 is SFDVKD. DNA for the CDR3: TGTGCCACCAGTGACCCTAGGCAGCGCTCCTACGAGCAGTACTTC. Its translation is CATSDPRQRSYEQYF.

This clonotype was recorded many times. The chain has TRBV6-1 and TRBJ1-2; TRBD1 agrees at 8 bases. This CDR3 spans 13 amino acids. Germline CDR1 is MNHNS and CDR2 is SASEGT. Trimming cost V 6 bases and J 2 bases; bases outside gene matches: 2. CDR3 sequence reads: CASRRQGNYGYTF. CDR3 sequence (DNA): TGTGCCAGCAGACGACAGGGGAACTATGGCTACACCTTC.

This clonotype was counted at least ten times. The chain is built from TRBV20-1 and TRBJ1-2; a possible D gene is TRBD1 (5 bases). The CDR3 consists of 13 residues. Per the germline V gene, CDR1 is DFQATT and CDR2 is SNEGSKA (reference sequence). Trimming took off 2 bases at V and 7 bases at J, with 14 bases between the two ends. This CDR3 reads CSARNAGSRGYTF. The DNA of the CDR3 is TGCAGTGCTAGAAACGCAGGGTCGCGTGGCTACACCTTC.

This clonotype occurred a few times. For the CDR3, the DNA is TGTGCCAGCAGTTTAAGAGGGACTAGCGTCCACGAGCAGTACTTC. It yields the protein CASSLRGTSVHEQYF. The chain joins TRBV27 to TRBJ2-7; 10 bases match TRBD2. CDR3 length: 15 residues. Germline V lookup: CDR1 MNHEY, CDR2 SMNVEV (reference sequence). The V segment lost 2 bases and the J segment 5 bases; nucleotides outside the gene matches: 6.

The chain combines TRBV5-1 with TRBJ2-1, with D unclear. Germline CDR1 and CDR2: SGHRS and YFSETQ. CDR3 length: 14 amino acids. V was trimmed by 0 bases and J by 9 bases, leaving 13 bases between them. CDR3 sequence (DNA): TGCGCCAGCAGCTTGGAGGGCTCCCTGGGTGAGCAGTTCTTC. This gives the protein CASSLEGSLGEQFF.

This clonotype has at least ten counts. The chain has TRBV7-9 and TRBJ2-1; D gene ambiguous. The ends were cut back, 4 bases at V and 4 bases at J, with 11 bases in the middle. Germline values: CDR1 SEHNR, CDR2 FQNEAQ (reference sequence). The CDR3 consists of 14 residues. CDR3: CASSSLPVYNEQFF. The CDR3 DNA is TGTGCCAGCAGCTCATTACCCGTTTACAATGAGCAGTTCTTC.

This clonotype appeared a few times. The rearrangement uses TRBV20-1 and TRBJ2-5, with a weak D call TRBD2 (6 bases). Between the trimmed V and J ends, which lost 6 bases and 4 bases, there was a span of 24 bases. The CDR3 runs to 16 residues. CDR1 is DFQATT, CDR2 SNEGSKA, per germline (reference sequence). CDR3 nucleotide sequence: TGCAGTGCCACTCGAGATTCCTTGGGGGGAGGAGAGACCCAGTACTTC. It codes for CSATRDSLGGGETQYF.

This clonotype appeared many times. The rearrangement joins TRBV7-8 to TRBJ2-3; TRBD1 or TRBD2 may be the D gene (7 bases each). The CDR3 consists of 16 residues. CDR1 and CDR2 from the germline V gene are SGHVS and FQNEAQ. Deletions cut 6 bases from V and 2 bases from J, with 18 bases between. The CDR3 loop is CASRRREGALTDTQYF. In DNA, the CDR3 is TGTGCCAGCAGGAGGAGGGAGGGGGCCCTCACAGATACGCAGTATTTT.

The chain recombines TRBV11-1 with TRBJ2-3, with unresolved D. The CDR3 consists of 12 residues. Trimming removed 5 bases at V and 6 bases at J, with 9 bases between. Germline CDR1 SGHAT, CDR2 FQDESV (reference sequence). CDR3 amino acids: CASSQSMDTQYF. The CDR3 nucleotides read TGTGCCAGCAGCCAGTCTATGGATACGCAGTATTTT.

There are a few counts of this clonotype. The chain uses TRBV4-2 and TRBJ2-7; 10 bases are a match to TRBD1. The CDR3 is 16 residues long. Germline CDR1 reads LGHNA; CDR2 reads YNFKEQ. Germline trimming cut 4 bases from V and 5 bases from J; bases unmatched to any gene: 11. The CDR3 DNA reads TGTGCCAGCAGCCGACCTGAGGACAGGGGGTTCGACGAGCAGTACTTC. Residues: CASSRPEDRGFDEQYF.

In this sample, this clonotype turned up many times. The genes are TRBV6-4 and TRBJ2-1; 10 bases are shared with TRBD2. The CDR3 spans 14 residues. Trimming removed 4 bases from V and 7 bases from J; junction bases left unmatched: 4. Germline V gene sequence: CDR1 MRHNA, CDR2 SNTAGT. In nucleotides, the CDR3 is TGTGCCAGCAGTGCAGCGGGGGGGCAAAATGAGCAGTTCTTC. Translation gives CASSAAGGQNEQFF.

This clonotype was recorded at least ten times. The rearrangement joins TRBV20-1 to TRBJ2-5, with 7 bases aligning to TRBD1. Per germline, CDR1 DFQATT and CDR2 SNEGSKA (reference sequence). V trimming: 2 bases; J trimming: 6 bases; junction bases outside the gene matches: 3. CDR3 length: 12 residues. The chain's CDR3 is CSARQGEKTQYF. For the CDR3, the DNA is TGCAGTGCTAGACAGGGGGAAAAGACCCAGTACTTC.

This clonotype has ten or more counts. The J gene is TRBJ1-1, the V gene TRBV3-1; the D gene is possibly TRBD1 (5 bases). The CDR3 length is 15 residues. The V end was cut by 4 bases, the J end by 5 bases, with 17 bases between. The germline gives CDR1 LGHDT, CDR2 YNNKEL (reference sequence). This CDR3 reads CASSPGRGRVTEAFF. For the CDR3, the DNA is TGTGCCAGCAGCCCGGGGAGGGGTCGGGTGACTGAAGCTTTCTTT.

This clonotype turned up a few times. The chain carries TRBV28 and TRBJ2-5; 8 positions agree with TRBD2. This CDR3 is built from 14 residues. The germline CDR1 and CDR2 sequences are MDHEN and SYDVKM. V lost 5 bases to trimming and J lost 5 bases; unmatched junction nucleotides: 7. CDR3 in amino acids: CASSPPGGQETQYF. In DNA form, the CDR3 reads TGTGCCAGCAGTCCCCCGGGGGGGCAGGAGACCCAGTACTTC.

This clonotype has at least ten counts. The V and J genes are TRBV5-1 and TRBJ2-2; 13 bases are a match to TRBD2. Unmatched junction bases numbered 7, after V lost 4 bases and J lost 4 bases. The CDR3 is made up of 17 amino acids. The germline CDR1 and CDR2 sequences are SGHRS and YFSETQ. The CDR3 spells CASSRGTSGVITGELFF. In nucleotides, the CDR3 is TGCGCCAGCAGCCGGGGGACTAGCGGGGTCATCACCGGGGAGCTGTTTTTT.

This clonotype showed up many times. The chain employs TRBV20-1 and TRBJ2-1, with D perhaps TRBD1 (5 bases). The CDR3 spans 13 residues. Germline V lookup: CDR1 DFQATT, CDR2 SNEGSKA (reference sequence). Trimming removed 5 bases at V and 4 bases at J, with 12 bases between. CDR3 region: CSAGALRYNEQFF. CDR3 coding DNA: TGCAGTGCTGGGGCATTACGGTACAATGAGCAGTTCTTC.

This clonotype was seen a handful of times. A junction end diverges from the germline sequence, so it may reflect a read error. V is TRBV10-3 and J is TRBJ1-4, with 7 bases aligning to TRBD1. The germline V gene has CDR1 ENHRY and CDR2 SYGVKD. There are 13 residues in the CDR3. Here the CDR3 reads CAISESGSTGRSF. The CDR3 nucleotides are TGTGCCATCAGTGAGTCTGGATCGACAGGGAGGTCTTTT.

This clonotype was observed a handful of times. This sequence joins TRBV5-1 and TRBJ2-5; TRBD1 matches 8 bases. V was pared by 4 bases and J by 5 bases, with 10 bases of the junction left unmatched. The CDR3 runs 15 residues. The germline CDR1 and CDR2 sequences are SGHRS and YFSETQ. CDR3 DNA: TGCGCCAGCAGCATACAGGGGACAGGTTGGGAGACCCAGTACTTC. This translates into CASSIQGTGWETQYF.

The rearrangement joins TRBV2 to TRBJ1-1; the match to TRBD1 covers 7 bases. CDR1 and CDR2 (germline): SNHLY, FYNNEI. CDR3 size: 13 residues. J was trimmed by 1 base and V by 5 bases; bases with no gene match: 1. CDR3 sequence: CASSRDRNTEAFF. CDR3 bases: TGTGCCAGCAGTCGGGACAGGAACACTGAAGCTTTCTTT.

This clonotype was counted only a few times. This rearrangement joins TRBV29-1 to TRBJ2-3; the D gene is possibly TRBD1 (5 bases). CDR3 length: 11 residues. Germline lookup yields CDR1 SQVTM and CDR2 ANQGSEA. The germline V and J ends were trimmed by 6 bases and 6 bases, with 10 bases remaining between them. CDR3 nucleotides: TGCAGCGTAGAGACAGCGGATACGCAGTATTTT. Its protein is CSVETADTQYF.

In this sample, this clonotype turned up a few times. CDR3 sequence reads: CATSLRGRYTGELFF. CDR3 bases: TGTGCCACCAGTTTACGGGGCAGATACACCGGGGAGCTGTTTTTT. The J gene is TRBJ2-2, the V gene TRBV24-1, with D possibly being TRBD1 or TRBD2 (5 bases each). CDR1 and CDR2 (germline): KGHDR, SFDVKD. Trimming took 6 bases from V and 3 from J, leaving 13 bases between them. CDR3 length: 15 amino acids.

A few counts support this clonotype. V is TRBV30 and J is TRBJ2-1, with 8 bases that match TRBD2. The CDR3 spans 15 residues. Germline CDR1 is GTSNPN and CDR2 is SVGIG (reference sequence). The V gene end was trimmed by 0 bases and the J gene end by 0 bases; junction bases not matched to a gene: 1. The CDR3 reads CAWSVSGSSYNEQFF. The CDR3 DNA is TGTGCCTGGAGTGTAAGCGGGAGCTCCTACAATGAGCAGTTCTTC.

The chain couples TRBV5-6 to TRBJ1-1; D ambiguous. Germline V gene data show CDR1 as SGHDT and CDR2 as YYEEEE. The CDR3 loop spans 13 amino acids. Trimming cost V 0 bases and J 5 bases, with 8 bases left between them. The CDR3 region has the DNA TGTGCCAGCAGCTTGGACAGACGAACTGAAGCTTTCTTT. Translating gives CASSLDRRTEAFF.

V usage is TRBV14 and J usage is TRBJ2-5; 7 bases map to TRBD2. Germline V gene data show CDR1 as SGHDN and CDR2 as FVKESK. Losses at the gene ends were 0 bases for V and 1 base for J; bases not matched to a gene: 5. The CDR3 totals 16 residues. The CDR3 sequence: CASSQDTGGTQETQYF. CDR3 sequence (DNA): TGTGCCAGCAGCCAAGATACGGGAGGTACCCAAGAGACCCAGTACTTC.

The V gene is TRBV6-1, the J gene TRBJ2-5; TRBD1 might be the D (5 bases). Germline CDR1 reads MNHNS; CDR2 reads SASEGT. This CDR3 has 14 residues. Trimming shortened V by 10 bases and J by 0 bases, and 15 bases separated the two germline ends. CDR3 loop: CATQNRGNQETQYF. DNA of the CDR3: TGTGCCACACAAAATAGGGGAAACCAAGAGACCCAGTACTTC.

This clonotype was detected only a few times. The chain joins TRBV3-1 to TRBJ1-4; D call uncertain. The CDR3 is 12 amino acids. Germline CDR1 LGHDT, CDR2 YNNKEL (reference sequence). V was trimmed by 4 bases and J by 5 bases, leaving 5 bases between them. The CDR3 region has the DNA TGTGCCAGCAGCCGCCTCAATGAAAAACTGTTTTTT. Encoded protein: CASSRLNEKLFF.

This clonotype was seen a handful of times. The V and J genes are TRBV4-3 and TRBJ2-7, with 9 bases fitting TRBD2. The germline CDR1 and CDR2 sequences are LGHNA and YSLEER. The CDR3 has 18 residues. The ends lost 0 bases at V and 3 bases at J; junction bases unmatched: 12. Here the CDR3 DNA reads TGCGCCAGCAGCCAAGATCAGATAGCTAGCGGGATGTTCTACGAGCAGTACTTC. It specifies CASSQDQIASGMFYEQYF.

This chain connects TRBV19 to TRBJ2-7, with 9 bases aligning to TRBD1. V dropped 5 bases and J dropped 3; count of bases not matched to a gene: 8. Germline V gene sequence: CDR1 LNHDA, CDR2 SQIVND (reference sequence). The CDR3 runs 15 residues. CDR3 DNA sequence: TGTGCCAGTAGTTCGAAACCGGGACAGGGCTACGAGCAGTACTTC. This encodes CASSSKPGQGYEQYF.

This clonotype was counted ten times or more. The chain joins TRBV20-1 to TRBJ1-5, with 10 positions matching TRBD1. The CDR3 is made up of 15 amino acids. Trimming took 3 bases from V and 9 from J; bases not matched to a gene: 11. The germline gives CDR1 DFQATT, CDR2 SNEGSKA (reference sequence). The CDR3 here is CSASHRQGAGRPQHF. CDR3 DNA: TGCAGTGCTAGTCATAGACAGGGGGCAGGTAGGCCCCAGCATTTT.